This paragraph reports one TCR beta chain. This clone is assessed as medium-sized (0.01 to 0.1%). Its specific antigen is unknown. No clone much larger than this one lies a single base away; base qualities are absent. These data come from a study of metastatic and nonmetastatic thyroid tumors (TCRdb year 2020). With respect to the entire study: Repertoires from peripheral blood and from tumor or nodule tissue samples of malignant and benign thyroid patients were compared. What the study reported, not specific to this receptor: In both blood and tumor samples, TCR beta diversity was reported to be significantly higher in malignant tumors than in benign nodules.

Before undergoing thyroid surgery, none of the patients had been given any kind of treatment. Using T-cell receptor beta sequencing, the study looked back at clinical samples from patients collected from the early 2010s to the late 2010s. The junction carries 11 bases between V and J, which are trimmed by 4 bases and 2 bases respectively. Inclusive of the bounding cysteine and phenylalanine, the CDR3 is 14 residues long. The sequence is cut down to CDR3 DNA, 42 bases in frame from base 1. CDR1 and CDR2 are drawn from the germline V gene (reference sequence): PRHDT, FYEKMQ. Library preparation used PCR. TCRdb records Illumina HiSeq 4000 as the sequencer. High-throughput sequencing was used to profile the CDR3 region of the TCR beta-chain in every patient. Under the source paper's analysis protocol: The researchers built a classifier to tell apart papillary thyroid cancer patients with distant metastasis, based on CDR3 differences among clinicopathological groups. To measure repertoire diversity the researchers used the Shannon index, while the Morisita-Horn index served to gauge how similar the tumor and blood repertoires were. Using fastp at Q25 and MiXCR, TCRdb reprocessed the public reads and kept productive beta chains. The V and J calls reflect TCRdb's pipeline rather than the authors' work. Within this sample are more than 20,000 clones, with 36% of them counted one time only. Together, the top ten hold 22% of the sample.

Recombination linked TRBV13 to TRBJ1-1, with the D gene call left open. Sequencing was done on a sample of blood. The clonotype originates from a male donor with papillary thyroid cancer or a benign thyroid nodule (not recorded which). Some clones in this sample may be carry-over from other donors' samples. The CDR3 has the sequence CASSSRQANTEAFF. The DNA sequence reads TGTGCCAGCAGCTCTCGTCAGGCAAACACTGAAGCTTTCTTT.